A selection of T cell receptor beta chains follows, all from one sample in a study of chemoradiotherapy in HPV16-positive cancers. Only in-frame clones appear in the TCRdb table, and some are missing; sequencing was by immunoSEQ multiplex PCR. The sample shows some 32,000 clones, about nine tenths of them seen only once. Here the sequenced sample was blood, taken from a patient who underwent chemoradiotherapy. Receptors originate from a human donor with HPV-associated anogenital cancer. CDR3s include the opening cysteine and the closing phenylalanine or tryptophan. D genes are given only for firm matches. Not every row has a clone size; where given, it reads once, few, many or a size class.

>TRBJ2-7|NA|NA|TRBV6-1
CASSVPGEGYEQYF
TGTGCCAGCAGTGTGCCAGGGGAAGGCTACGAGCAGTACTTC
>TRBJ1-2|NA|NA|TRBV6-5
CASSPAGDGYTF
TGTGCCAGCAGCCCCGCAGGGGATGGCTACACCTTC
>TRBJ1-2|TRBD1|NA|TRBV7-2
CASSQIGGDYGYTF
TGTGCCAGCAGCCAGATAGGGGGCGACTATGGCTACACCTTC
>TRBJ1-5|TRBD1|NA|TRBV29-1
CSVGQGSNQPQHF
TGCAGCGTTGGACAGGGCAGCAATCAGCCCCAGCATTTT
>TRBJ2-7|NA|NA|TRBV7-2
CASSPGGREQYF
TGTGCCAGCAGCCCAGGAGGGCGGGAGCAGTACTTC
>TRBJ1-2|NA|once|TRBV4-1
CASSQDPGQPYGYTF
TGCGCCAGCAGCCAAGATCCCGGACAGCCTTATGGCTACACCTTC
>TRBJ1-1|NA|NA|TRBV7-8
CASTIYDRGWGTEAFF
TGTGCCAGCACCATTTATGACCGAGGCTGGGGCACTGAAGCTTTCTTT
>TRBJ2-7|NA|NA|TRBV18
CASSPGGEREQYF
TGTGCCAGCTCACCAGGAGGAGAACGCGAGCAGTACTTC
>TRBJ2-3|NA|NA|TRBV10-1
CASSESGGVDTQYF
TGCGCCAGCAGTGAGTCGGGGGGCGTGGATACGCAGTATTTT
>TRBJ2-1|NA|once|TRBV18
CASQRGTASPYNEQFF
TGTGCCAGCCAGAGGGGAACAGCAAGCCCCTACAATGAGCAGTTCTTC
>TRBJ2-7|NA|NA|TRBV11-1
CASSLGDPYEQYF
TGTGCCAGCAGCTTAGGTGATCCCTACGAGCAGTACTTC
>TRBJ2-5|NA|NA|TRBV7-2
CASSSLLAEQETQYF
TGTGCCAGCAGCTCACTACTGGCGGAGCAAGAGACCCAGTACTTC
>TRBJ1-1|NA|NA|TRBV7-9
CASSLEAGGNTEAFF
TGTGCCAGCAGCTTAGAGGCGGGCGGGAACACTGAAGCTTTCTTT
>TRBJ2-5|NA|NA|TRBV5-1
CASSFQETQYF
TGCGCCAGCAGCTTCCAAGAGACCCAGTACTTC
>TRBJ1-1|TRBD1|NA|TRBV5-6
CASSFYVTGRTEAFF
TGTGCCAGCAGCTTCTATGTGACAGGGCGCACTGAAGCTTTCTTT
>TRBJ2-7|NA|NA|TRBV2
CASSDLDSYEQYF
TGTGCCAGCAGTGACCTAGACAGCTACGAGCAGTACTTC
>TRBJ2-7|NA|NA|TRBV29-1
CSVDAGNSYEQYF
TGCAGCGTTGATGCGGGAAACTCCTACGAGCAGTACTTC
>TRBJ1-2|NA|NA|TRBV6-5
CASRPRSLEGYTF
TGTGCCAGCAGACCCCGGAGTTTAGAGGGCTACACCTTC
>TRBJ1-1|NA|NA|TRBV27
CASSLKGWNTEAFF
TGTGCCAGCAGTTTGAAGGGGTGGAACACTGAAGCTTTCTTT
>TRBJ2-7|TRBD2|NA|TRBV6-5
CASSLGLAASYEQYF
TGTGCCAGCAGTTTAGGACTAGCGGCCTCCTACGAGCAGTACTTC
>TRBJ2-4|TRBD1|NA|TRBV5-6
CASSTGTAFNIQYF
TGTGCCAGCAGCACCGGGACAGCTTTTAACATTCAGTACTTC
>TRBJ1-1|TRBD1|NA|TRBV30
CAWSDWDRQTEAFF
TGTGCCTGGAGTGATTGGGACAGGCAAACTGAAGCTTTCTTT
>TRBJ1-5|NA|NA|TRBV5-6
CASSLGTNYNQPQHF
TGTGCCAGCAGCTTGGGGACAAACTACAATCAGCCCCAGCATTTT
>TRBJ1-6|NA|NA|TRBV6-6
CASSLGIYNSPLHF
TGTGCCAGCAGCCTCGGAATTTATAATTCACCCCTCCACTTT
>TRBJ2-1|NA|NA|TRBV25-1
CASSAYNEQFF
TGTGCCAGCAGTGCCTACAATGAGCAGTTCTTC
>TRBJ1-3|NA|NA|TRBV30
CAWSDFGWTGNTIYF
TGTGCCTGGAGTGATTTTGGGTGGACTGGAAACACCATATATTTT
>TRBJ2-5|NA|once|TRBV5-5
CASSPLISSGTQYF
TGTGCCAGCAGCCCCCTGATCTCTTCCGGGACCCAGTACTTC
>TRBJ2-5|NA|NA|TRBV5-4
CASSPQGGRETQYF
TGTGCCAGCAGCCCCCAGGGGGGCAGGGAGACCCAGTACTTC
>TRBJ2-6|NA|NA|TRBV19
CASNRGGSGANVLTF
TGTGCCAGTAACCGAGGGGGCTCTGGGGCCAACGTCCTGACTTTC
>TRBJ1-1|NA|NA|TRBV27
CASSPRQVASSGTEAFF
TGTGCCAGCAGTCCGCGACAGGTCGCTTCATCGGGCACTGAAGCTTTCTTT
>TRBJ2-7|TRBD1|NA|TRBV5-4
CASSDGTGREQYF
TGTGCCAGCAGCGACGGGACAGGACGTGAGCAGTACTTC
>TRBJ2-2|TRBD1|NA|TRBV6-1
CASSEPDRVAGELFF
TGTGCCAGCAGTGAACCAGACAGGGTAGCCGGGGAGCTGTTTTTT
>TRBJ2-1|NA|once|TRBV5-1
CASSFISDDNEQFF
TGCGCCAGCAGTTTCATCTCGGACGACAATGAGCAGTTCTTC
>TRBJ2-5|NA|NA|TRBV6-5
CASSSLGRETQYF
TGTGCCAGCAGCTCCCTAGGCCGGGAGACCCAGTACTTC
>TRBJ2-2|TRBD1|NA|TRBV7-7
CASSLGQGDTGELFF
TGTGCTAGCAGCTTGGGACAGGGGGACACCGGGGAGCTGTTTTTT
>TRBJ2-2|NA|NA|TRBV21-1
CASNTGRHRGAVF
TGTGCCAGCAACACAGGGAGACACCGGGGAGCTGTTTTT
>TRBJ2-7|NA|NA|TRBV5-1
CASSFPASEQYF
TGCGCCAGCAGCTTCCCGGCGTCGGAGCAGTACTTC
>TRBJ2-3|NA|NA|TRBV14
CASSQDPDRYRADTQYF
TGTGCCAGCAGCCAAGACCCCGACAGATATAGGGCAGATACGCAGTATTTT
>TRBJ2-4|TRBD1|once|TRBV2
CASNPQGAQNIQYF
TGTGCCAGCAATCCACAGGGGGCGCAAAACATTCAGTACTTC
>TRBJ2-3|NA|NA|TRBV5-1
CASSLGGLTDTQYF
TGCGCCAGCAGCTTGGGGGGGCTCACAGATACGCAGTATTTT
>TRBJ1-2|NA|NA|TRBV4-1
CASSHDRDGYTF
TGCGCCAGCAGCCATGACCGAGATGGCTACACCTTC
>TRBJ2-2|NA|NA|TRBV19
CASTQRGETGELFF
TGTGCCAGTACCCAACGCGGGGAGACCGGGGAGCTGTTTTTT
>TRBJ2-7|NA|NA|TRBV7-2
CASSLEGTRSYEQYF
TGTGCCAGCAGCTTAGAGGGGACTCGCTCCTACGAGCAGTACTTC
>TRBJ1-3|NA|NA|TRBV15
CATSTRETARAIYF
TGTGCCACCAGCACCCGGGAGACGGCCCGGGCCATATATTTT
>TRBJ2-3|NA|few|TRBV6-4
CASSDDKGGVDTQYF
TGTGCCAGCAGTGATGATAAGGGGGGTGTAGATACGCAGTATTTT
>TRBJ1-4|NA|NA|TRBV4-1
CASSQEGGDRPLNGGTNEKLFF
TGCGCCAGCAGCCAAGAAGGAGGTGATCGGCCCTTAAATGGGGGAACTAATGAAAAACTGTTTTTT
>TRBJ2-7|TRBD2|NA|TRBV27
CASSFSGAWEQYF
TGTGCCAGCAGTTTCAGCGGGGCCTGGGAGCAGTACTTC